The source of this TCR beta chain is a study of sequential checkpoint blockade in melanoma. Treatment defined: randomized to nivolumab then ipilimumab (arm A) or the reverse (arm B). Live CD3+CD8+ CD19− CD56− cells were sorted from PBMCs. The CDR3 totals 12 residues. The germline gives CDR1 SEHNR, CDR2 FQNEAQ (reference sequence). Trimming removed 4 bases at V and 6 bases at J, with 7 bases between. Sequencing was performed with immunoSEQ multiplex PCR; in TCRdb, only in-frame clones are kept and a portion is missing. The sample has 17,000 or so clones, roughly three quarters seen once. The TCR sequence derives from a human donor with melanoma. V usage is TRBV7-9 and J usage is TRBJ2-1, with unresolved D. Sequenced material: CD8+ T cells sorted from blood (inferred from file names), taken from a patient given nivolumab and ipilimumab in sequence. CDR3 bases: TGTGCCAGCAGCTCTACGGTCAATGAGCAGTTCTTC. Its translation: CASSSTVNEQFF.